This T cell receptor (beta chain) was captured in a study of STAT5B mutations in CD4+ large granular lymphocyte leukemia. Study information: Among healthy donors, a particular HLA allele went with more CDR3 'QG' motifs.

The CDR3 totals 15 residues. CDR1 and CDR2 from the germline V gene are MNHEY and SVGAGI. V trimming: 5 bases; J trimming: 3 bases; junction bases outside the gene matches: 8. TCRdb keeps only in-frame clones here, not all; method: immunoSEQ multiplex PCR. The sample holds 30,000 or so clones, around 80% seen once. The specimen was CD4+ T cells from blood buffy coats. The TCR sequence derives from a human donor in good health. V gene TRBV6-5 combines with J gene TRBJ2-7, with TRBD1 identical over 9 bases. In DNA, the CDR3 is TGTGCCAGCAGTAGCCGGGACAGGGCCAACTACGAGCAGTACGTC. This translates into CASSSRDRANYEQYV.